This T cell receptor beta chain was sequenced in a study of OX40 agonist ivuxolimab in advanced cancers. Study-wide findings and caveats: The study found among the lowest clonal expansion in partial responders at 0.1-3.0 mg/kg. Averaged across samples, CD8+ T cells carried more expanded clones than CD4+ did. At 0.1 to 3.0 mg/kg and by week 6, CD4+ and CD8+ T cells in the blood had expanded clonally.

Assay used: immunoSEQ multiplex PCR; TCRdb lists only in-frame clones, some missing. Among some 63,000 clones listed, 90% to 95% were seen once. After removal of 6 bases from V and 0 bases from J, the junction contained 8 bases not matched to a gene. The CDR3 covers 15 residues. Per the germline V gene, CDR1 is SGHDT and CDR2 is YYEEEE. About this clone: Its specificity is unknown.

Sequences were derived from CD4+ or CD8+ T cells sorted from blood, sampled in a trial of the OX40 agonist ivuxolimab. The chain has TRBV5-6 and TRBJ2-7; TRBD1 agrees at 8 bases. This clonotype was sampled from an adult with an advanced solid tumor such as melanoma, head and neck, liver or kidney cancer. CDR3 coding DNA: TGTGCCAGCAACCCAGGGGGCACTTTCTCCTACGAGCAGTACTTC. Translating it yields CASNPGGTFSYEQYF.